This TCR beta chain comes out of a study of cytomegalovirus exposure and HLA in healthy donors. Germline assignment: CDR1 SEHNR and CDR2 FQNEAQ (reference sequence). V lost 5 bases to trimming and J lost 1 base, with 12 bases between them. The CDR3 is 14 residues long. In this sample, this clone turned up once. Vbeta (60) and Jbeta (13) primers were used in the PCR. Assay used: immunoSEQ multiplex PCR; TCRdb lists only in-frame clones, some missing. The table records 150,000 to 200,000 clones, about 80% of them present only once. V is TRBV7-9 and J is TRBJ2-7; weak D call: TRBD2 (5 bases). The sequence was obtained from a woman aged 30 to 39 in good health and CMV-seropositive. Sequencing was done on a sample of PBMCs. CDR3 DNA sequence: TGTGCCAGCAGCCCACCACCGGGGTCCTACGAGCAGTACTTC. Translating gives CASSPPPGSYEQYF.